The 4 T cell receptor beta chains below were found in one sample sequenced in a study of CD8 T cells in Susac syndrome. Random hexamers were used to reverse transcribe roughly 0.45 to 1 ug of RNA. One entry per CDR3 protein, called by TCRdb with MiXCR from the immunoSEQ multiplex PCR reads. The sample has 200,000 to 250,000 distinct CDR3 sequences; approximately 90% are singletons. The sequenced material came from CD8+ T cells from PBMCs. These receptors originate from a human donor with multiple sclerosis.

This clonotype was seen once. V gene TRBV2 combines with J gene TRBJ2-1; the D gene could be TRBD1 or TRBD2 (5 bases each). From germline, CDR1 is SNHLY and CDR2 FYNNEI. V shed 5 bases and J shed 2 bases, with 16 bases lying between them. This CDR3 region has 16 residues. The CDR3 DNA reads as TGTGCCAGCAGTCCACCGGGACCCGCAGCCTACAATGAGCAGTTCTTC. Amino acid sequence: CASSPPGPAAYNEQFF.

The V and J genes are TRBV4-3 and TRBJ2-7; 12 bases line up with TRBD2. Germline-derived CDR1 and CDR2 are LGHNA and YSLEER. The CDR3 runs to 15 residues. V shed 4 bases and J 3 bases; nucleotides not matched to a gene: 4. The CDR3 region has the DNA TGCGCCAGCAGCCTTGGACTAGCGGGAATCTACGAGCAGTACTTC. Translating it yields CASSLGLAGIYEQYF.

The chain combines TRBV5-1 with TRBJ2-7, with 9 bases identical to TRBD1. V shed 4 bases and J 2 bases; nucleotides not matched to a gene: 10. This CDR3 contains 16 residues. The germline V gene encodes CDR1 SGHRS and CDR2 YFSETQ. CDR3 region: CASSGLRDRVTYEQYF. The CDR3 nucleotides are TGCGCCAGCAGCGGCCTACGGGACAGGGTTACCTACGAGCAGTACTTC.

This chain joins TRBV19 and TRBJ1-5; 8 bases map to TRBD1. The CDR3 runs to 12 residues. Germline-derived CDR1 and CDR2 are LNHDA and SQIVND (reference sequence). CDR3: CSVGQGNQPQHF. DNA of the CDR3: TGTTCGGTCGGACAGGGAAATCAGCCCCAGCATTTT.